This T cell receptor beta chain emerged from a study of monozygotic twins with inflammatory bowel disease. Note on this clonotype: Its cognate antigen is unknown.

Looked up from germline, CDR1 is MNHEY and CDR2 is SVGAGI. The CDR3 is 13 amino acids. General study findings and limits: Background noise in patient repertoires may stem from differing immunosuppressive treatments. Healthy co-twins showed greater TCRbeta diversity (inverse Simpson) than IBD patients. No detectable difference in repertoire similarity separated concordant from discordant twins, possibly as a result of limited power.

After re-calling the 5' RACE reads, TCRdb lists one entry per CDR3 protein, DNA absent. The sample spans 200,000 to 250,000 distinct CDR3 sequences; the ten largest clones claim less than 9%. Whole blood that had not undergone T cell sorting provided the isolated total RNA. V is TRBV6-5 and J is TRBJ2-2. This TCR was sampled from a human donor with ulcerative colitis or Crohn's disease, or a healthy co-twin of an affected twin (not recorded which). Sequencing used blood. The chain's CDR3 is CASTPLGYGELFF.